This is a list of T cell receptor beta chains from one sample in a study of beta chain features in type 1 diabetes. Sequencing was performed with immunoSEQ multiplex PCR; in TCRdb, only in-frame clones are kept and a portion is missing. The data contain a few hundred thousand clones, more than 15% of them singletons. The specimen sequenced was naive CD4+ T cells from blood. The receptors were sampled from a man aged 25-45 years with type 1 diabetes. Both conserved end residues are part of each CDR3. D genes are given only for firm matches. Size is omitted from some rows. Given values are once, few, many or a class for expanded clones.

d_call | j_call | v_call | clone_size | cdr3_aa | cdr3_nt
. | TRBJ1-2 | TRBV5-6 | . | CASRFLEERGYTF | TGTGCCAGCAGGTTCCTGGAGGAGAGAGGCTACACCTTC
TRBD2 | TRBJ2-1 | TRBV9 | few | CASIPYSGSSYNEQFF | TGTGCCAGCATCCCCTATAGCGGGAGCTCCTACAATGAGCAGTTCTTC
. | TRBJ2-7 | TRBV2 | . | CASYRDGQSEQYF | TGTGCCAGCTATCGGGACGGCCAGTCCGAGCAGTACTTC
TRBD1 | TRBJ1-1 | TRBV4-2 | few | CASRPGQGPDTEAFF | TGTGCCAGCAGGCCGGGACAGGGGCCGGACACTGAAGCTTTCTTT
TRBD2 | TRBJ2-3 | TRBV9 | . | CASSLRTSGYTDTQYF | TGTGCCAGCAGCCTCCGGACTAGCGGGTACACAGATACGCAGTATTTT
. | TRBJ2-1 | TRBV7-9 | . | CASSSNRGYNEQFF | TGTGCCAGCAGCTCGAACCGAGGCTACAATGAGCAGTTCTTC
TRBD2 | TRBJ2-3 | TRBV30 | . | CAWSSLREGYTDTQYF | TGTGCCTGGAGCTCCCTGCGGGAGGGATACACAGATACGCAGTATTTT
. | TRBJ2-7 | TRBV6-1 | . | CASSEKGFSYEQYF | TGTGCCAGCAGTGAAAAGGGGTTCTCCTACGAGCAGTACTTC
. | TRBJ1-1 | TRBV5-6 | few | CASSLAQGGIWAFF | TGTGCCAGCAGCTTGGCACAGGGTGGCATATGGGCTTTCTTT
. | TRBJ2-1 | TRBV14 | . | CASSQDGGASAYNEQFF | TGTGCCAGCAGCCAAGATGGCGGGGCTAGCGCCTACAATGAGCAGTTCTTC
. | TRBJ2-1 | TRBV28 | . | CASSFLAGNHNEQFF | TGTGCCAGCAGTTTTTTGGCGGGGAACCACAATGAGCAGTTCTTC
. | TRBJ2-5 | TRBV29-1 | few | CSVSGIIIETQYF | TGCAGCGTCTCTGGGATCATTATCGAGACCCAGTACTTC
. | TRBJ2-2 | TRBV14 | . | CASSPRVPGSNTGELFF | TGTGCCAGCAGCCCCCGTGTACCGGGATCTAACACCGGGGAGCTGTTTTTT
. | TRBJ2-5 | TRBV7-9 | . | CASSLFQGTFQETQYF | TGTGCCAGCAGCTTATTCCAGGGGACATTTCAAGAGACCCAGTACTTC
. | TRBJ1-1 | TRBV7-9 | . | CASSDGGSTEAFF | TGTGCCAGCAGCGACGGGGGGAGCACTGAAGCTTTCTTT
. | TRBJ2-3 | TRBV29-1 | . | CSVSVGVLDTQYF | TGCAGCGTTTCCGTGGGGGTCTTAGATACGCAGTATTTT
. | TRBJ1-3 | TRBV30 | . | CAWSVRGLGNTIYF | TGTGCCTGGAGTGTAAGGGGATTAGGAAACACCATATATTTT
TRBD2 | TRBJ2-1 | TRBV6-5 | . | CACSSGINEQFF | TGTGCCTGCTCAAGCGGGATCAATGAGCAGTTCTTC
. | TRBJ2-3 | TRBV7-9 | few | CASIQGLSLTDTQYF | TGTGCCAGCATACAGGGACTTTCCCTCACAGATACGCAGTATTTT
. | TRBJ1-2 | TRBV4-1 | . | CASSRDGAYGYTF | TGCGCCAGCAGCCGGGACGGGGCCTATGGCTACACCTTC
TRBD1 | TRBJ2-3 | TRBV25-1 | . | CASSEEPTGTGAEDTQYF | TGTGCCAGCAGTGAGGAACCGACCGGGACAGGGGCGGAAGATACGCAGTATTTT
. | TRBJ1-4 | TRBV29-1 | few | CSVAGRGNEKLFF | TGCAGCGTTGCGGGACGGGGGAATGAAAAACTGTTTTTT
TRBD2 | TRBJ2-1 | TRBV15 | few | CATSRATTSGRNNEQFF | TGTGCCACCAGCAGGGCAACAACTAGCGGACGAAACAATGAGCAGTTCTTC
. | TRBJ2-5 | TRBV7-2 | few | CASSAGHPERGETQYF | TGTGCCAGCAGTGCGGGACACCCGGAACGGGGAGAGACCCAGTACTTC
. | TRBJ2-3 | TRBV7-9 | few | CASSLQGTSTDTQYF | TGTGCCAGCAGCCTACAGGGGACTAGCACAGATACGCAGTATTTT
. | TRBJ2-5 | TRBV30 | few | CAWGGETQYF | TGTGCCTGGGGGGGAGAGACCCAGTACTTC
TRBD2 | TRBJ2-1 | TRBV7-2 | few | CASSLASPSGAPKFF | TGTGCCAGCAGCTTAGCGTCGCCTAGCGGAGCCCCCAAGTTCTTC
. | TRBJ2-4 | TRBV5-6 | . | CASSSWTIAKNIQYF | TGTGCCAGCAGCTCCTGGACAATAGCCAAAAACATTCAGTACTTC
. | TRBJ2-7 | TRBV30 | few | CAWSGHGKEYEQYF | TGTGCCTGGAGTGGACACGGAAAGGAGTACGAGCAGTACTTC
. | TRBJ2-7 | TRBV9 | . | CASSPEDGDYEQYF | TGTGCCAGCAGCCCCGAGGACGGAGACTACGAGCAGTACTTC
. | TRBJ2-7 | TRBV5-1 | . | CASSLAAGLGDEQYF | TGCGCCAGCAGCTTGGCCGCGGGCCTGGGCGACGAGCAGTACTTC
. | TRBJ2-5 | TRBV7-2 | . | CASSISGEETQYF | TGTGCCAGCAGCATTTCGGGGGAAGAGACCCAGTACTTC
. | TRBJ2-2 | TRBV28 | . | CASSLLHVNTGELFF | TGTGCCAGCAGTTTACTCCACGTCAACACCGGGGAGCTGTTTTTT
TRBD1 | TRBJ1-2 | TRBV29-1 | . | CSGRQGAGYGYTF | TGCAGCGGTCGGCAGGGGGCCGGCTATGGCTACACCTTC
. | TRBJ1-5 | TRBV18 | . | CASSPLGGNGQPQHF | TGTGCCAGCTCACCTCTGGGGGGAAATGGGCAGCCCCAGCATTTT
. | TRBJ2-7 | TRBV14 | few | CASSQFYTTSYEQYF | TGTGCCAGCAGCCAATTCTACACGACCTCCTACGAGCAGTACTTC
. | TRBJ1-2 | TRBV25-1 | . | CASSERANYGYTF | TGTGCCAGCAGTGAACGGGCTAACTATGGCTACACCTTC
TRBD2 | TRBJ2-3 | TRBV7-2 | few | CASSLRLAGTDTQYF | TGTGCCAGCAGCTTACGTCTAGCGGGCACAGATACGCAGTATTTT
TRBD2 | TRBJ2-1 | TRBV4-2 | . | CASSQTGTSGRNEQFF | TGTGCCAGCAGCCAAACAGGGACTAGCGGGAGGAATGAGCAGTTCTTC
. | TRBJ2-2 | TRBV7-2 | few | CASSFRRGTGELFF | TGTGCCAGCAGCTTCCGGAGAGGCACCGGGGAGCTGTTTTTT
TRBD2 | TRBJ2-2 | TRBV29-1 | few | CSSRTGGGTGELFF | TGCAGCTCCAGGACGGGAGGCGGCACCGGGGAGCTGTTTTTT
TRBD1 | TRBJ1-3 | TRBV30 | few | CALGQAYTIYF | TGTGCCTTAGGACAGGCGTACACCATATATTTT
TRBD2 | TRBJ2-7 | TRBV25-1 | . | CASSAGLAVTYEQYF | TGTGCCAGCAGTGCGGGACTAGCGGTTACCTACGAGCAGTACTTC
. | TRBJ2-3 | TRBV29-1 | . | CSVRGGGNFGPDTQYF | TGCAGCGTGCGGGGAGGCGGGAACTTTGGCCCAGATACGCAGTATTTT
TRBD1 | TRBJ1-1 | TRBV7-3 | . | CASSLTGGTEAFF | TGTGCCAGCAGCTTGACAGGGGGCACTGAAGCTTTCTTT
. | TRBJ2-5 | TRBV20-1 | . | CSANFRETQYF | TGCAGTGCCAACTTTCGGGAGACCCAGTACTTC
TRBD2 | TRBJ2-7 | TRBV28 | . | CASRPQGAGVLEQYF | TGTGCCAGCAGGCCCCAGGGAGCGGGAGTACTCGAGCAGTACTTC
. | TRBJ2-5 | TRBV5-1 | few | CASSSSGQWGETQYF | TGCGCCAGCAGCTCATCAGGTCAATGGGGAGAGACCCAGTACTTC
TRBD1 | TRBJ2-7 | TRBV29-1 | . | CSVLDRGSREQYF | TGCAGCGTTTTGGACAGGGGGTCGCGGGAGCAGTACTTC
TRBD2 | TRBJ2-5 | TRBV7-2 | . | CASSRAGAIETQYF | TGTGCCAGCAGTCGAGCGGGAGCCATAGAGACCCAGTACTTC
. | TRBJ2-5 | TRBV14 | few | CASSQAQTQYF | TGTGCCAGCAGCCAAGCACAGACCCAGTACTTC